This is a list of T cell receptor beta chains from one sample in a study of T-cell reconstitution after alpha-beta-depleted transplantation in children. TCRdb re-analysed the PCR reads in MiXCR, keeping a single row per CDR3 protein. Of some 200,000 distinct CDR3 sequences listed, over 9.5% were seen once; the top ten hold approximately 5.4%. This specimen consisted of PBMCs from the stem cell graft donor, obtained from the stem cell graft. The origin of the receptors is a human donor who donated a stem cell graft to a child with SCID. The CDR3 runs from the conserved cysteine through the conserved F or W. D genes are given only for firm matches. Clone size is given for some rows only: seen once, a few or many times, or a class if the clone is expanded.

TRBJ1-5,NA,many,TRBV5-1,CASSLTHGPNQPQHF,TGCGCCAGCAGCTTAACGCACGGACCCAATCAGCCCCAGCATTTT
TRBJ2-1,TRBD1,many,TRBV28,CASSRTGQAYNEQFF,TGTGCCAGCAGTCGAACGGGACAGGCGTACAATGAGCAGTTCTTC
TRBJ1-5,TRBD1,few,TRBV2,CASSASGGVYQPQHF,TGTGCCAGCAGTGCCTCAGGGGGGGTGTATCAGCCCCAGCATTTT
TRBJ2-7,NA,many,TRBV5-6,CASSFEGDNEQYF,TGTGCCAGCAGCTTCGAAGGGGACAACGAGCAGTACTTC
TRBJ2-1,NA,many,TRBV20-1,CSAPQLRSYNEQFF,TGCAGTGCCCCGCAACTTCGCTCCTACAATGAGCAGTTCTTC
TRBJ1-1,NA,many,TRBV10-3,CAISEEGLGTEAFF,TGTGCCATCAGTGAGGAGGGCCTGGGGACTGAAGCTTTCTTT
TRBJ2-3,NA,many,TRBV7-3,CASSPTESTDTQYF,TGTGCCAGCAGCCCGACCGAAAGCACAGATACGCAGTATTTT
TRBJ2-1,TRBD1,NA,TRBV7-2,CASSKGQGRNEQFF,TGTGCCAGCAGCAAAGGACAGGGGCGGAATGAGCAGTTCTTC
TRBJ2-1,NA,many,TRBV20-1,CSASSYNEQFF,TGCAGTGCTAGCTCCTACAATGAGCAGTTCTTC
TRBJ2-3,TRBD2,many,TRBV5-1,CASSPGLAGALVTDTQYF,TGCGCCAGCAGCCCGGGACTAGCGGGGGCCCTAGTCACAGATACGCAGTATTTT
TRBJ1-1,TRBD1,NA,TRBV6-5,CASSYYWHRGATEAFF,TGTGCCAGCAGTTATTACTGGCACAGGGGAGCCACTGAAGCTTTCTTT
TRBJ1-2,NA,many,TRBV12-3/TRBV12-4,CASSLGDNYGYTF,TGTGCCAGCAGTTTAGGCGATAACTATGGCTACACCTTC
TRBJ1-5,NA,many,TRBV4-2,CASSQSGRNQPQHF,TGTGCCAGCAGCCAATCCGGACGGAATCAGCCCCAGCATTTT
TRBJ2-1,TRBD2,many,TRBV7-8,CASSLGAASGGEYNEQFF,TGTGCCAGCAGCTTAGGAGCAGCTAGCGGGGGTGAATACAATGAGCAGTTCTTC
TRBJ2-5,TRBD2,many,TRBV20-1,CSAPLLAGVRAQYF,TGCAGTGCCCCGCTGCTAGCGGGGGTACGTGCCCAGTACTTC
TRBJ1-2,NA,NA,TRBV2,CASSEGGDHYGYTF,TGTGCCAGCAGTGAGGGGGGCGATCACTATGGCTACACCTTC
TRBJ2-1,TRBD2,many,TRBV4-3,CASSQHLAGGSNEQFF,TGCGCCAGCAGCCAACACCTAGCGGGGGGATCAAATGAGCAGTTCTTC
TRBJ2-7,NA,many,TRBV5-1,CASSLVAGAETQYF,TGCGCCAGCAGCTTGGTGGCAGGGGCAGAGACGCAGTACTTC
TRBJ2-7,TRBD2,many,TRBV6-2/TRBV6-3,CASRTDSGGTYEQYF,TGTGCCAGCAGAACTGATAGCGGGGGGACCTACGAGCAGTACTTC
TRBJ2-7,NA,many,TRBV6-2/TRBV6-3,CASSYRPHNSYEQYF,TGTGCCAGCAGTTACCGTCCACACAACTCCTACGAGCAGTACTTC
TRBJ2-1,NA,many,TRBV5-1,CASSLRGQDPQEQFF,TGCGCCAGCAGCTTACGGGGGCAGGACCCTCAGGAGCAGTTCTTC
TRBJ1-1,NA,many,TRBV5-1,CASRLTTGQNTEAFF,TGCGCCAGCAGACTTACCACGGGACAGAACACTGAAGCTTTCTTT
TRBJ1-5,NA,many,TRBV7-9,CASSLGGSQPQHF,TGTGCCAGCAGCTTGGGGGGCTCCCAGCCCCAGCATTTT
TRBJ2-5,NA,many,TRBV20-1,CSVGGPDLGETQYF,TGCAGTGTAGGAGGACCCGACTTAGGGGAGACCCAGTACTTC
TRBJ2-3,NA,many,TRBV29-1,CSVERDRTDTQYF,TGCAGCGTTGAAAGGGACCGCACAGATACGCAGTATTTT
TRBJ2-1,TRBD2,many,TRBV5-1,CASSLMGTSGYNEQFF,TGCGCCAGCAGCTTGATGGGGACTAGCGGCTACAATGAGCAGTTCTTC
TRBJ2-3,NA,many,TRBV5-6,CASSFGGRATDTQYF,TGTGCCAGCAGCTTTGGTGGCAGGGCGACAGATACGCAGTATTTT
TRBJ2-3,TRBD1,many,TRBV5-8,CASSTGQGTGTDTQYF,TGTGCCAGCAGCACGGGACAGGGGACGGGCACAGATACGCAGTATTTT
TRBJ1-6,TRBD1,many,TRBV9,CASSVGVGTETSPLHF,TGTGCCAGCAGCGTTGGCGTGGGGACAGAAACTTCACCCCTCCACTTT
TRBJ2-3,TRBD1,many,TRBV2,CASKRSAGQGGTDTQYF,TGTGCCAGCAAACGGTCGGCGGGACAGGGGGGCACAGATACGCAGTATTTT
TRBJ2-4,TRBD1,many,TRBV12-3/TRBV12-4,CASSPTGTIAKNIQYF,TGTGCCAGCAGTCCGACAGGGACAATAGCCAAAAACATTCAGTACTTC
TRBJ2-1,TRBD2,many,TRBV12-3/TRBV12-4,CASSFSSGAYNEQFF,TGTGCCAGCAGTTTTTCTAGCGGGGCCTACAATGAGCAGTTCTTC
TRBJ2-3,NA,NA,TRBV19,CASSMSSGRSTDTQYF,TGTGCCAGTAGTATGTCCAGCGGTCGTAGCACAGATACGCAGTATTTT
TRBJ2-3,NA,NA,TRBV6-2/TRBV6-3,CASSSTSSVTDTQYF,TGTGCCAGCAGTTCCACTAGCTCAGTCACAGATACGCAGTATTTT
TRBJ2-2,TRBD1,many,TRBV10-3,CAIRTGTGGSTGELFF,TGTGCCATTCGAACCGGGACAGGGGGCTCCACCGGGGAGCTGTTTTTT
TRBJ2-1,NA,many,TRBV28,CASSSTGVGGNEQFF,TGTGCCAGCAGTTCAACAGGGGTCGGGGGCAATGAGCAGTTCTTC
TRBJ2-7,NA,many,TRBV20-1,CSASYASSYEQYF,TGCAGTGCTAGCTACGCAAGCTCCTACGAGCAGTACTTC
TRBJ1-1,NA,many,TRBV5-1,CASKTGDDEAFF,TGCGCCAGCAAAACAGGAGACGATGAAGCTTTCTTT
TRBJ2-5,TRBD2,many,TRBV5-1,CASSEGLAGVRGTQYF,TGCGCCAGCAGCGAAGGACTAGCGGGGGTCCGTGGGACCCAGTACTTC
TRBJ2-7,NA,few,TRBV6-1,CASSDQSISYEQYF,TGTGCCAGCAGTGACCAGAGTATTAGCTACGAGCAGTACTTC
TRBJ2-6,NA,many,TRBV18,CASSRQGGSSGANVLTF,TGTGCCAGCTCACGTCAGGGGGGGAGCTCTGGGGCCAACGTCCTGACTTTC
TRBJ1-6,NA,many,TRBV7-9,CASSSDGGDSPLHF,TGTGCCAGCAGCTCCGACGGGGGGGATTCACCCCTCCACTTT
TRBJ1-6,NA,many,TRBV2,CASTPYALRQPNSPLHF,TGTGCCAGCACACCCTATGCCCTTAGGCAGCCTAATTCACCCCTCCACTTT
TRBJ1-2,TRBD1,many,TRBV5-1,CASSYEGQGTGGYTF,TGCGCCAGCAGCTACGAGGGACAGGGAACGGGAGGCTACACCTTC
TRBJ2-7,NA,many,TRBV20-1,CSTRLAYEQYF,TGCAGTACTAGATTAGCCTACGAGCAGTACTTC
TRBJ2-3,NA,many,TRBV20-1,CSASTTRGGSTDTQYF,TGCAGTGCTAGTACCACTAGGGGGGGTAGCACAGATACGCAGTATTTT
TRBJ1-2,NA,many,TRBV5-8,CASSRPDFGGYTF,TGTGCCAGCAGCCGACCGGATTTCGGGGGCTACACCTTC